Each of the 23 T cell receptor beta chains below was sequenced from the same sample in a study of molecular identifiers for immune sequencing clone quantification. TCRdb re-analysed the PCR reads in MiXCR, keeping a single row per CDR3 protein. This table holds under 600,000 distinct CDR3 sequences, about a fifth found once. The sequenced material came from naive CD8+ T cells from blood, with Jurkat cell RNA spiked in. The subset here: FACS-sorted CD8+CD4-CCR7+CD45RA+ naive T cells. The receptors here all came from a human donor in good health. Some libraries in this study had Jurkat cell RNA spiked in.

Ten or more counts support this clonotype. The rearrangement uses TRBV29-1 and TRBJ2-7; a possible D gene is TRBD1 (6 bases). Trimming cost V 5 bases and J 2 bases, with 13 bases left between them. Germline loops: CDR1 SQVTM, CDR2 ANQGSEA. The CDR3 totals 13 residues. The CDR3 loop is CSVLGTGTYEQYF. The DNA for the CDR3 is TGCAGCGTTTTAGGAACAGGGACCTACGAGCAGTACTTC.

To note about this clonotype: The germline gene is not matched at one end of the junction; a read error may be the cause. This chain uses TRBV5-3 with TRBJ2-7; 9 positions match TRBD1. TRBV5-3 is identified as an open reading frame with a role that is uncertain. The CDR3 is made up of 14 amino acids. The CDR3 DNA reads TGTGCCAGCAGCTCGGACAGGGGAAGCCGCGAGCAGTACTTC. As protein: CASSSDRGSREQYF.

This clonotype appeared many times. The chain uses TRBV18 and TRBJ2-7; maybe TRBD1 (5 bases). V lost 0 bases and J lost 6, with 15 bases in between. The CDR3 covers 15 residues. The germline gives CDR1 KGHSH, CDR2 LQKENI. CDR3 residues: CASSPPQDPQGEQYF. The CDR3 bases are TGTGCCAGCTCACCACCGCAAGACCCCCAGGGCGAGCAGTACTTC.

This chain joins TRBV11-2 and TRBJ1-1; a possible D gene is TRBD1 (5 bases). Trimming removed 3 bases at V and 6 bases at J, with 11 bases between. The CDR3 totals 13 residues. CDR1 and CDR2 from the germline V gene are SGHAT and FQNNGV. The CDR3 bases are TGTGCCAGCAGCTTTACAGGAAGCGCTGAAGCTTTCTTT. Translating it yields CASSFTGSAEAFF.

CDR3 protein: CASSRPRGDGETQYF. In DNA form, the CDR3 reads TGTGCCAGCAGCCGACCTAGGGGGGACGGGGAGACCCAGTACTTC. The chain joins TRBV7-9 to TRBJ2-5; the D gene could be TRBD1 or TRBD2 (6 bases each). Trimming removed 5 bases from V and 5 bases from J, with 18 bases in between. In germline, CDR1 is SEHNR, CDR2 FQNEAQ (reference sequence). The CDR3 sequence is 15 residues long.

This clonotype turned up a few times. This chain links TRBV7-3 with TRBJ2-5, with D hard to call. CDR3 length: 15 amino acids. Germline assignment: CDR1 SGHTA and CDR2 FQGTGA. Trimming shortened V by 0 bases and J by 3 bases, and 11 bases separated the two germline ends. The CDR3 sequence is CASSLTGQQKETQYF. CDR3 nucleotide sequence: TGTGCCAGCAGCTTAACTGGGCAGCAAAAAGAGACCCAGTACTTC.

J is TRBJ2-1 and V is TRBV7-2, with TRBD2 identical over 12 bases. CDR3 length: 14 residues. The V segment lost 3 bases and the J segment 9 bases; nucleotides outside the gene matches: 3. Germline V lookup: CDR1 SGHTA, CDR2 FQGNSA. The CDR3 is CASSFLAGGGEQFF. Here the CDR3 DNA reads TGTGCCAGCAGCTTTCTAGCGGGAGGGGGTGAGCAGTTCTTC.

The chain combines TRBV20-1 with TRBJ2-3, with 15 nucleotides matching TRBD2. Losses at the gene ends were 3 bases for V and 1 base for J; bases not matched to a gene: 8. The CDR3 length is 18 residues. CDR1 is DFQATT, CDR2 SNEGSKA, per germline (reference sequence). The CDR3 coding sequence is TGCAGTGCTAGGGACGGACTAGCGGGGGGGCGGGGCACAGATACGCAGTATTTT. Its translation is CSARDGLAGGRGTDTQYF.

This clonotype was seen at least ten times. This chain uses TRBV7-2 with TRBJ2-5; 10 positions agree with TRBD1. J lost 2 bases, V lost 5 bases, and 5 bases had no gene match. In germline, CDR1 is SGHTA, CDR2 FQGNSA. The CDR3 extends over 15 amino acids. CDR3 sequence (DNA): TGTGCCAGCAGCAGACAGGGGGCAAGTCAAGAGACCCAGTACTTC. It translates to CASSRQGASQETQYF. Looking up the rest from reference TRBV7-2 and TRBJ2-5 gives the full variable domain: GAGVSQSPSNKVTEKGKDVELRCDPISGHTALYWYRQSLGQGLEFLIYFQGNSAPDKSGLPSDRFSAERTGGSVSTLTIQRTQQEDSAVYLCASSRQGASQETQYFGPGTRLLVL.

The chain links TRBV4-1 to TRBJ2-3; no clear D gene. The length of the CDR3 is 16 residues. V shed 2 bases and J shed 4 bases, with 16 bases lying between them. The V gene's germline CDR1 is MGHRA and CDR2 YSYEKL. CDR3 sequence: CASSQSVGILADTQYF. CDR3 DNA sequence: TGCGCCAGCAGCCAAAGCGTTGGTATCTTGGCAGATACGCAGTATTTT.

This clonotype was seen at least ten times. V usage is TRBV6-5 and J usage is TRBJ2-3; 7 nucleotides match TRBD2. Trimming at V came to 8 bases and at J to 1 base, leaving 9 bases not matched to a gene. Per germline, CDR1 MNHEY and CDR2 SVGAGI. The CDR3 is 15 residues long. As DNA, the CDR3 is TGTGCCAGCGGGGGGGTCCCCGGGGGCACAGATACGCAGTATTTT. This codes for CASGGVPGGTDTQYF.

Details on this clonotype: One end of the junction fails to match germline, which may point to a read error. V is TRBV7-3 and J is TRBJ2-3; D assignment may be TRBD1 or TRBD2 (6 bases each). CDR1 is SGHTA and CDR2 is FQGTGA in the germline V gene. CDR3 length equals 15 residues. This chain's CDR3 is CAGSLGGLATDTQYF. The DNA of the CDR3 is TGTGCCGGCAGCTTAGGGGGACTGGCAACAGATACGCAGTATTTT.

This clonotype was seen repeatedly, ten times or more. This chain links TRBV29-1 with TRBJ1-1; tentatively, D is TRBD1 (5 bases). Germline CDR1 SQVTM, CDR2 ANQGSEA. Trimming cost V 5 bases and J 0 bases, with 10 bases left between them. The CDR3 is made up of 13 amino acids. In DNA form, the CDR3 reads TGCAGCGTTTTCCAGGGACTGAACACTGAAGCTTTCTTT. This codes for CSVFQGLNTEAFF.

Worth noting for this clonotype: At one end, the junction sequence differs from germline, possibly due to a read error. The chain has TRBV4-3 and TRBJ1-4, with TRBD1 matching over 8 bases. The CDR3 contains 14 residues. Germline V lookup: CDR1 LGHNA, CDR2 YSLEER. The CDR3 sequence is CASSQDRAGEELFF. CDR3 bases: TGCGCCAGCAGCCAGGACAGGGCCGGTGAAGAACTGTTTTTT.

The chain uses TRBV7-9 and TRBJ2-1; the D is unclear. In germline, CDR1 is SEHNR, CDR2 FQNEAQ (reference sequence). The length of the CDR3 is 14 residues. V was shortened by 6 bases and J by 0 bases, with 9 bases between the two germline ends. CDR3 in DNA: TGTGCCAGCAGTGTGGTGAGCTCCTACAATGAGCAGTTCTTC. The encoded protein is CASSVVSSYNEQFF.

This clonotype was recorded many times. This rearrangement joins TRBV19 to TRBJ2-7; 8 nucleotides align to TRBD2. In germline, CDR1 is LNHDA, CDR2 SQIVND (reference sequence). J gave up 0 bases and V 6 bases, and 10 bases lay outside the gene matches. The CDR3 consists of 16 residues. Here the CDR3 DNA reads TGTGCCAGTAGCCCAACACTAGCGGACCGCTCCTACGAGCAGTACTTC. It encodes CASSPTLADRSYEQYF.

The V call is TRBV7-9, the J call TRBJ1-2; the D is unclear. CDR1 is SEHNR and CDR2 is FQNEAQ in the germline V gene (reference sequence). The CDR3 sequence is 11 residues long. The germline V and J ends were trimmed by 5 bases and 5 bases, with 6 bases remaining between them. CDR3 loop: CASSGSYGYTF. The CDR3 DNA sequence: TGTGCCAGCAGCGGAAGTTATGGCTACACCTTC.

A few counts support this clonotype. The chain couples TRBV5-6 to TRBJ2-3; TRBD1 might be the D (6 bases). CDR1 SGHDT and CDR2 YYEEEE come from the germline V gene. The CDR3 length is 16 residues. V dropped 0 bases and J dropped 2 bases, with 13 bases sitting between them. The CDR3 DNA sequence: TGTGCCAGCAGCTTGGTTTGGACAGAGGACACAGATACGCAGTATTTT. The encoded protein is CASSLVWTEDTDTQYF.

This clonotype was recorded at least ten times. J is TRBJ2-5 and V is TRBV30; 8 bases match TRBD2. This CDR3 has 14 residues. Germline assignment: CDR1 GTSNPN and CDR2 SVGIG (reference sequence). V shed 4 bases, J shed 3 bases, and the junction held 7 bases outside the gene matches. The CDR3 sequence is CAWKGGGQKETQYF. The CDR3 nucleotides read TGTGCCTGGAAGGGCGGGGGGCAAAAAGAGACCCAGTACTTC.

In this sample, this clonotype turned up once. An end of the junction does not agree with germline; a read error may underlie this. The chain combines TRBV20-1 with TRBJ2-4; D call uncertain. CDR1 and CDR2 from the germline V gene are DFQATT and SNEGSKA (reference sequence). The CDR3 has 15 residues. This CDR3 reads CSARSGYLAKNTQYF. The CDR3 DNA sequence: TGCAGTGCTAGATCCGGCTACTTAGCCAAAAACACTCAGTACTTC.

The table lists this clonotype with many counts. The chain carries TRBV7-6 and TRBJ2-7, with 11 bases aligning to TRBD1. In germline, CDR1 is SGHVS, CDR2 FNYEAQ. Losses at the gene ends were 5 bases for V and 7 bases for J; bases not matched to a gene: 13. The CDR3 totals 16 residues. In DNA form, the CDR3 reads TGTGCCAGCAGCCCCGTTCTGGGGGACAGGGGGAGTGAGCAGTACTTC. Protein sequence: CASSPVLGDRGSEQYF.

The CDR3, as DNA: TGTGCCAGCAGCGGACTAGCGGGAGTCAAGGAGCAGTTCTTC. Amino acids: CASSGLAGVKEQFF. V gene TRBV13 combines with J gene TRBJ2-1; 13 bases agree with TRBD2. J lost 10 bases, V lost 5 bases, and 5 bases had no gene match. Per the germline V gene, CDR1 is PRHDT and CDR2 is FYEKMQ (reference sequence). The CDR3 consists of 14 residues.

Points on this clonotype: It may be a read error: a sequence one base away is much more abundant. V is TRBV19 and J is TRBJ1-2; D might be TRBD1 (5 bases). CDR1 and CDR2 from the germline V gene are LNHDA and SQIVND (reference sequence). This CDR3 has 13 residues. V lost 5 bases to trimming and J lost 8 bases, with 15 bases between them. CDR3 nucleotides: TGTGCCAGTAGTGTTTACCAGGGCGACGGCTACACCTTC. Translating it yields CASSVYQGDGYTF. The variable domain in full, completed from reference TRBV19 and TRBJ1-2, reads DGGITQSPKYLFRKEGQNVTLSCEQNLNHDAMYWYRQDPGQGLRLIYYSQIVNDFQKGDIAEGYSVSREKKESFPLTVTSAQKNPTAFYLCASSVYQGDGYTFGSGTRLTVV.